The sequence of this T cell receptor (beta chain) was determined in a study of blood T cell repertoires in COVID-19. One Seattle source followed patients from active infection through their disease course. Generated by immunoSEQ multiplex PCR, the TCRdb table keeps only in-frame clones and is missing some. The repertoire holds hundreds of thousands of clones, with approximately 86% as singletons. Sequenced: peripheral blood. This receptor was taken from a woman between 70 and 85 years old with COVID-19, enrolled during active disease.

CDR3 residues: CASAPGGGPYEQYF. As DNA, the CDR3 is TGTGCTAGTGCCCCGGGGGGGGGACCTTACGAGCAGTACTTC. The chain links TRBV12-5 to TRBJ2-7; 8 bases align to TRBD2. The ends lost 7 bases at V and 4 bases at J; junction bases unmatched: 9. CDR1 and CDR2 (germline): LGHNT, FRNRAP. CDR3 size: 14 residues. Based on the CDR3 plus reference TRBV12-5 and TRBJ2-7, the full variable domain is DARVTQTPRHKVTEMGQEVTMRCQPILGHNTVFWYRQTMMQGLELLAYFRNRAPLDDSGMPKDRFSAEMPDATLATLKIQPSEPRDSAVYFCASAPGGGPYEQYFGPGTRLTVT.